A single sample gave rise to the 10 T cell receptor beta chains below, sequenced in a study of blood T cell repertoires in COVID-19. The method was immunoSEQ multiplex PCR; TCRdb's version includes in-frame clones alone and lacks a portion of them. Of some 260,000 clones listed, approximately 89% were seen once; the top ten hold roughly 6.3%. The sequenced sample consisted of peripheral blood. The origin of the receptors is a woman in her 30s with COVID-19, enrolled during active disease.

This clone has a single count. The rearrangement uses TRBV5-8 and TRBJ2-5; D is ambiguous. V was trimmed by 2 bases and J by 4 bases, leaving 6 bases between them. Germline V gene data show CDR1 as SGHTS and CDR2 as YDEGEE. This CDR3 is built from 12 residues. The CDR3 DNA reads TGTGCCAGCAGCTTAATTCGAGAGACCCAGTACTTC. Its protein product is CASSLIRETQYF.

The CDR3 bases are TGTGCCAGCAGCCCAGGGATCTACGAGCAGTACGTC. This encodes CASSPGIYEQYV. The chain joins TRBV21-1 to TRBJ2-7; the table names TRBD1, a call not compared with the DNA. TRBV21-1 is marked as a pseudogene. This CDR3 comprises 12 residues.

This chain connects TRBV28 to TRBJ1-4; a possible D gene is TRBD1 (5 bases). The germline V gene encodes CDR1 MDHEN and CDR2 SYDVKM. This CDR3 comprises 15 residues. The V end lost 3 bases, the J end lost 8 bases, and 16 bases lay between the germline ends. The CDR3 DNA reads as TGTGCCAGCAGTTTGTTCGCCCAGGGTTGGGAAAAACTGTTTTTT. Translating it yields CASSLFAQGWEKLFF.

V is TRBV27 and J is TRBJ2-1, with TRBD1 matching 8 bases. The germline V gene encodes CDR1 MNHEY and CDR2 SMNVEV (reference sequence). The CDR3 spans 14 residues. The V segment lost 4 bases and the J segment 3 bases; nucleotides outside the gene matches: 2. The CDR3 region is CASSWDRSYNEQFF. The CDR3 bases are TGTGCCAGCAGTTGGGACAGGAGCTACAATGAGCAGTTCTTC.

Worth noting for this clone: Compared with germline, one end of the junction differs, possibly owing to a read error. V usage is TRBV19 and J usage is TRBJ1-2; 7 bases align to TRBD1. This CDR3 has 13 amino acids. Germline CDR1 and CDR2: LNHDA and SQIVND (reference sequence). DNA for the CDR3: TGTGCCAGTAGTGGCTCCGAAAGGGGGCGCTTAGTTTTC. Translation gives CASSGSERGRLVF.

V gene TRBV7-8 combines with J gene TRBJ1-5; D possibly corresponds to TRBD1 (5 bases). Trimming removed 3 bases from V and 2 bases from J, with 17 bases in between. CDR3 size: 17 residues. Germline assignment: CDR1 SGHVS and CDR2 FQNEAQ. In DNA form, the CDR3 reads TGTGCCAGCAGCTTCCTGACAGACCCTGCGGGCAATCAGCCCCAGCATTTT. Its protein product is CASSFLTDPAGNQPQHF.

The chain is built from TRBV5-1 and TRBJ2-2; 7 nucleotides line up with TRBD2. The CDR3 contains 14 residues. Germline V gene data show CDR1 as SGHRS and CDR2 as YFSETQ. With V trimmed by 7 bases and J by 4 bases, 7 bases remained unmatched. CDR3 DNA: TGCGCCAGCGGGGGACTATGGGGCACCGGGGAGCTGTTTTTT. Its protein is CASGGLWGTGELFF.

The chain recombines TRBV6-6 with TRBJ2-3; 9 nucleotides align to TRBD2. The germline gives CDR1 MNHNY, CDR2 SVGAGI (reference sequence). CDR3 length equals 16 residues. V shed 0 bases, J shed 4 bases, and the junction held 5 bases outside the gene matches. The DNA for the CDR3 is TGTGCCAGCAGTTACTCAGGGACTAGCCTTCCAGATACGCAGTATTTT. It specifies CASSYSGTSLPDTQYF.

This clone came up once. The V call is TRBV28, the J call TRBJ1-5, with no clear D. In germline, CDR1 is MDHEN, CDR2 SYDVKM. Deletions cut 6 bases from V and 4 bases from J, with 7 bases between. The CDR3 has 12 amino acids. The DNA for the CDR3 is TGTGCCAGCAGGGCGGCAAATCAGCCCCAGCATTTT. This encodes CASRAANQPQHF.

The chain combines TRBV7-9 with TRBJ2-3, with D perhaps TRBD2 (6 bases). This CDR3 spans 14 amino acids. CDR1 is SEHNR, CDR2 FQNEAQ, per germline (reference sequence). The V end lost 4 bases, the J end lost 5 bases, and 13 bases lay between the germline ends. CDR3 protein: CASSSGPGVDTQYF. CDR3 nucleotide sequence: TGTGCCAGCAGCTCGGGACCGGGGGTAGATACGCAGTATTTT. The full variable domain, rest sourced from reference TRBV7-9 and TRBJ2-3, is DTGVSQNPRHKITKRGQNVTFRCDPISEHNRLYWYRQTLGQGPEFLTYFQNEAQLEKSRLLSDRFSAERPKGSFSTLEIQRTEQGDSAMYLCASSSGPGVDTQYFGPGTRLTVL.